This TCR beta chain was identified during a study of cytomegalovirus exposure and HLA in healthy donors. Germline-derived CDR1 and CDR2 are SGHAT and FQNNGV. The germline V and J ends were trimmed by 1 base and 2 bases, with 4 bases remaining between them. The CDR3 length is 13 residues. Primers: 60 Vbeta forward and 13 Jbeta reverse. The protocol was immunoSEQ multiplex PCR, while the TCRdb copy is restricted to in-frame clones and leaves out a portion. Among some 140,000 clones listed, around nine tenths were seen once. The sample consisted of PBMCs. The chain is built from TRBV11-2 and TRBJ2-3; D call uncertain. The receptor was derived from a woman aged 25 to 45 in good health and CMV-seronegative. The CDR3: CASSLAYTDTQYF. The CDR3 DNA follows: TGTGCCAGCAGCTTAGCCTACACAGATACGCAGTATTTT.